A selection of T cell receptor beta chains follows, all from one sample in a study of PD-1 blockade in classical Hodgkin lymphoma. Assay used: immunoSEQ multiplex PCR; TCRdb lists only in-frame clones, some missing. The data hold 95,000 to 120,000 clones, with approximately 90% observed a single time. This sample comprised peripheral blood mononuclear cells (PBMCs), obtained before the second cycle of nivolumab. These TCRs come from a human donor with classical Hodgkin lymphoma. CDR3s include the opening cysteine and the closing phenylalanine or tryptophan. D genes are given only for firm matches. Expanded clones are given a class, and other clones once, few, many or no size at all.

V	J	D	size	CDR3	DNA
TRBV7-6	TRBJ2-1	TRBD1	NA	CASSLGNRGTYNEQFF	TGTGCCAGCAGCTTAGGAAACAGGGGGACCTACAATGAGCAGTTCTTC
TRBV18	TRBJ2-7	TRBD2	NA	CASSPSGVAGVQYF	TGTGCCAGCTCACCCTCCGGGGTAGCGGGTGTTCAGTACTTC
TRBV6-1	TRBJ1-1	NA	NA	CASNGGRGGNTEAFF	TGTGCCAGCAATGGGGGGCGCGGCGGGAACACTGAAGCTTTCTTT
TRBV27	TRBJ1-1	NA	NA	CASSLLENTEAFF	TGTGCCAGCAGTTTACTAGAGAACACTGAAGCTTTCTTT
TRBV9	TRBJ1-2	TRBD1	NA	CASSVEGQGNYGYTF	TGTGCCAGCAGCGTAGAGGGACAGGGCAACTATGGCTACACCTTC
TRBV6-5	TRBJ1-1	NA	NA	CASSYAGPNTEAFF	TGTGCCAGCAGTTACGCAGGGCCGAACACTGAAGCTTTCTTT
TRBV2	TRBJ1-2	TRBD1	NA	CASSESPGGVYGYTF	TGTGCCAGCAGTGAATCGCCAGGGGGTGTCTATGGCTACACCTTC
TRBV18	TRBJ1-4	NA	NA	CASSPPQRQRKEKLFF	TGTGCCAGCTCACCACCTCAAAGACAGCGAAAGGAAAAACTGTTTTTT
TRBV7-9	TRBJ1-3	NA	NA	CASSLRGAGNTIYF	TGTGCCAGCAGCTTACGAGGGGCTGGAAACACCATATATTTT
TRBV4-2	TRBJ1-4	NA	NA	CASSQEGSATNEKLFF	TGTGCCAGCAGCCAAGAGGGGTCCGCAACTAATGAAAAACTGTTTTTT
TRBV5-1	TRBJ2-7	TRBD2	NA	CASSLEGVVGLAGSGEQYF	TGCGCCAGCAGCTTGGAGGGGGTAGTCGGACTAGCGGGAAGTGGCGAGCAGTACTTC
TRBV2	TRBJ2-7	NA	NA	CASSALGGGARISYEQYF	TGTGCCAGCAGTGCCCTCGGGGGCGGGGCTAGAATATCGTACGAGCAGTACTTC
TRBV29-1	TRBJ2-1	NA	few	CSVLDPKQFF	TGCAGCGTTCTGGACCCAAAGCAGTTCTTC
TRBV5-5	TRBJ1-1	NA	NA	CASSLLGGRNTEAFF	TGTGCCAGCAGCTTGCTAGGCGGTAGGAACACTGAAGCTTTCTTT
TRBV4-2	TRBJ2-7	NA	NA	CASSQDVLRAYEQYF	TGTGCCAGCAGCCAAGATGTTTTGCGGGCCTACGAGCAGTACTTC
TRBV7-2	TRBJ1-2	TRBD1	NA	CASSLGQGDGYTF	TGTGCCAGCAGCTTAGGACAGGGCGATGGCTACACCTTC
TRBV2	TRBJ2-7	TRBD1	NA	CASRRTGTGKYEQYF	TGTGCCAGCAGAAGAACCGGGACAGGGAAGTATGAGCAGTACTTC
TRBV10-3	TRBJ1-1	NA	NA	CAISGGNAEAFF	TGTGCCATCAGTGGAGGAAATGCTGAAGCTTTCTTT
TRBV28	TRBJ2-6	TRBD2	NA	CASTSRGVSGANVLTF	TGTGCCAGCACCTCACGGGGGGTATCTGGGGCCAACGTCCTGACTTTC
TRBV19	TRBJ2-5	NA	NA	CASRGRRQETQYF	TGTGCCAGTAGGGGGAGACGGCAAGAGACCCAGTACTTC
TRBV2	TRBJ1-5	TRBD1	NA	CASSHEESGTGGNQPQHF	TGTGCCAGCAGCCATGAAGAAAGCGGGACAGGGGGCAATCAGCCCCAGCATTTT
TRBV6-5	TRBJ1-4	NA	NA	CASRNNEKLFF	TGTGCCAGCAGGAACAATGAAAAACTGTTTTTT
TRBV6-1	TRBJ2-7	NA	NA	CASSEAKNEQYF	TGTGCCAGCAGTGAAGCTAAGAACGAGCAGTACTTC
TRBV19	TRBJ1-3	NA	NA	CASRFIGGTIYF	TGTGCCAGTAGGTTCATAGGCGGCACCATATATTTT
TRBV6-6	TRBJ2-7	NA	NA	CASSPIDEHYEQYF	TGTGCCAGCAGTCCAATCGACGAGCACTACGAGCAGTACTTC
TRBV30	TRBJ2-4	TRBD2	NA	CAWSGGTSVPLAKNIQYF	TGTGCCTGGAGTGGAGGGACTAGCGTTCCCCTAGCCAAAAACATTCAGTACTTC
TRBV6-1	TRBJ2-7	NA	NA	CASIRRTNQGYEQYF	TGTGCCAGCATTCGAAGGACAAACCAGGGCTACGAGCAGTACTTC
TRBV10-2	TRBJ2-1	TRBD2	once	CASRPLAGGPNEQFF	TGCGCCAGCAGACCCCTAGCGGGAGGACCCAATGAGCAGTTCTTC
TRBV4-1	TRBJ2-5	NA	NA	CASSQDRYKTAFRETQYF	TGCGCCAGCAGCCAAGATCGGTATAAGACGGCCTTTAGGGAGACCCAGTACTTC
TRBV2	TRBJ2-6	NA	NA	CASRDGANVLTF	TGTGCCAGCCGCGACGGGGCCAACGTCCTGACTTTC
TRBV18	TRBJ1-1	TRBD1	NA	CASSLGSNRGKANTEAFF	TGTGCCAGCTCACTAGGTTCGAACAGGGGGAAAGCAAACACTGAAGCTTTCTTT